This TCR beta chain stems from a study of cytomegalovirus exposure and HLA in healthy donors. The study's findings and limits: In a later analysis, HLA-associated beta chains showed higher expansion and lower generation probabilities than comparable chains. Reports state that TCR beta sequences accurately predicted most subjects' HLA-A and HLA-B alleles. The classifier reportedly diagnosed cytomegalovirus status with high specificity and sensitivity.

With regard to this clone: Its target is unknown.

Primers included in the PCR were 60 Vbeta and 13 Jbeta primers. TCRdb's table, derived via immunoSEQ multiplex PCR, lists solely in-frame clones and lacks some. The sample contains about 130,000 clones, 82% of which appear only once. Germline V gene sequence: CDR1 MNHNS, CDR2 SASEGT. The CDR3 contains 15 residues. With 7 bases removed from V and 1 base from J, the gap between germline ends came to 13 bases. This clonotype was sampled from a boy younger than 10 in good health and CMV-seronegative. Sequenced input: PBMCs. The J gene is TRBJ2-2, the V gene TRBV6-1, with D uncertain. CDR3 protein: CASTERVENTGELFF. Here the CDR3 DNA reads TGTGCCAGCACCGAGCGAGTAGAGAACACCGGGGAGCTGTTTTTT.